This record covers a single TCR beta chain. This clonotype has a handful of counts. The antigen this receptor binds is unknown. No base quality information exists; no much larger clone differs at one position. The data were taken from a study of T cells in Graves' hyperthyroidism and ophthalmopathy (dated by TCRdb to about 2019). Study-level background: Peripheral blood was sampled at the time of initial diagnosis, prior to any treatment. To identify TCR V-J signatures that set the groups apart, the researchers used a discovery cohort of 95 to 100 patients, made up of about 44 with Graves' ophthalmopathy and 57 with stable Graves' hyperthyroidism. Whether ophthalmopathy could be predicted prospectively was tested in an independent validation cohort made up of roughly 19 hyperthyroidism patients plus 17 patients who later progressed to ophthalmopathy. For training and testing, the 100 or so patients in the discovery cohort were randomly divided in a 7:3 ratio. In roughly six Graves' hyperthyroidism patients, the study also compared T-cell repertoires from thyroid tissue with T-cell repertoires from blood. Following sampling, methimazole starting at 30 mg daily was given to hyperthyroidism patients, and high-dose intravenous methylprednisolone was given to ophthalmopathy patients. The paper describes TCR Vbeta CDR3 sequencing of 135 peripheral blood samples, made up of roughly 40 ophthalmopathy patients, 70 to 75 hyperthyroidism patients and 17 progressor patients.

The investigation overall reported the following: A 13 V-J signature model separated ophthalmopathy from stable hyperthyroidism, with roughly 88% sensitivity and about 81% specificity in cross-validation and 80%/75% in testing. Most expanded thyroid clonotypes (frequency above 0.001) were also detected in blood, a finding suggesting that blood repertoires may reflect thyroid immune responses. In validation, the model predicted progression to ophthalmopathy with about 71% sensitivity and roughly 75% specificity, a median of 6.5 months before onset. Sample size was not statistically predetermined, and investigators were not blinded to group allocation.

Amplification of TCR beta CDR3 regions was carried out from RNA transcripts. The first round of RT-PCR for the TCR CDR3 was performed with the HTBI primer set and the Qiagen OneStep RT-PCR kit. The libraries were constructed in a second round of multiplex PCR and then size-selected and purified. Libraries were sequenced paired-end with 100 bp reads on an Illumina HiSeq2000. Per the authors' processing: SOAPnuke was used to process the raw data, with reads discarded if the reads contained adapters or uncalled bases, had a mean Phred below 15, or lacked an exact constant-primer or identifier match. High-quality paired reads were merged with COPE v1.2.5, and unique nucleotide sequences were defined as clonotypes. MiTCR v1.1 was used to align the clonotypes against IMGT TRBV, TRBD and TRBJ reference segments. The analysis included only V-J combinations with a frequency above 0.0001, which together covered roughly 99% of the repertoires. A TCS score was defined as the ratio of F50 (clonal expansion) to E x V (chaos), with BLOSUM62-based TCRdist applied between CDR3 peptides within each V-J. Welch's t-statistics and random forest reduced roughly 540 V-J features to 10 to 15, which were used in a naive Bayes classifier (R e1071). Starting from the raw public reads, TCRdb applied fastp trimming at Q25, assembled clones with MiXCR and retained in-frame beta chains. Identical CDR3 protein sequences are pooled into one entry, listed with their most common genes and DNA. The V and J calls were determined by TCRdb, not by the authors. The sample table contains hundreds of thousands of distinct CDR3 sequences; only one count was recorded for around 24% of them. The ten largest account for approximately 10% of the sample.

Ophthalmopathy patients had moderately to severely active disease, with a Clinical Activity Score of 3 or more, a NOSPECS grade of 4 or more, and a disease duration of less than 3 months. Any patient with an uncontrolled infection, another autoimmune disease, pregnancy or lactation was excluded. Clinical symptoms, serum thyroxine and TRAb, thyroid ultrasound, and orbital computed tomography formed the basis for the diagnoses. PBMCs were isolated from about 10 ml of fresh peripheral blood by Ficoll-Paque density gradient centrifugation. Total RNA was extracted with Trizol reagent, and quality was checked on an Agilent 2100 Bioanalyzer. The cysteine opens and the phenylalanine closes a CDR3 of 14 amino acids. This entry keeps only the CDR3 DNA: 42 bases, framed from base 1. CDR1 SNHLY and CDR2 FYNNEI were looked up in the germline V gene. Trimming takes 4 bases from V and 4 bases from J, and the germline ends sit 13 bases apart.

The chain couples TRBV2 to TRBJ1-2; the D gene lacks a confident call. The sequenced sample was blood. The clonotype originates from a woman aged 25 to 39 with Graves' ophthalmopathy. The encoded CDR3 is CASSGGRSLYGYTF. The bases are TGTGCCAGCAGTGGTGGCAGAAGTCTCTATGGCTACACCTTC.